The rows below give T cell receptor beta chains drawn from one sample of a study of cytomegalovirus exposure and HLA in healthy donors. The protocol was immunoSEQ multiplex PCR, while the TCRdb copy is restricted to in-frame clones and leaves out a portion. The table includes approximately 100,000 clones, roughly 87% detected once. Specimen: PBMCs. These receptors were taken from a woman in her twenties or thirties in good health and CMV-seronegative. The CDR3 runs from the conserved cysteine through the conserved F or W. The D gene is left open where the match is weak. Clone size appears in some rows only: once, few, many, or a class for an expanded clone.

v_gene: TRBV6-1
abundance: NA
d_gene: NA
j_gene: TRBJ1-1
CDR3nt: TGTGCCAGCAGTGAATCGGCGGGGGGCAGCGCTTTCTTT
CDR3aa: CASSESAGGSAFF

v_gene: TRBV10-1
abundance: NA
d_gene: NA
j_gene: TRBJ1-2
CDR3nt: TGCGCCAGCAGCCTTACAGGGAGTGGCTATGGCTACACCTTC
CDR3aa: CASSLTGSGYGYTF

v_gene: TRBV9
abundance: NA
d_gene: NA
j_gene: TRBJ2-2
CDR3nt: TGTGCCAGCAGCGTTTTCGGTAGAGGGGAGCTGTTTTTT
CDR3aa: CASSVFGRGELFF

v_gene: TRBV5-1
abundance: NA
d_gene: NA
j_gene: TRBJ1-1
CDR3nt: TGCGCCAGCAGCTTGGTGACAGATATGAACACTGAAGCTTTCTTT
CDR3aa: CASSLVTDMNTEAFF

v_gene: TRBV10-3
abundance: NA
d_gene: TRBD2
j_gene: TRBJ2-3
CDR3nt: TGTGCCACCTCGGGACTAGCGCCTCAGAACACAGATACGCAGTATTTT
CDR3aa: CATSGLAPQNTDTQYF

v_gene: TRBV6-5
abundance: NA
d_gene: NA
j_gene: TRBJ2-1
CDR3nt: TGTGCCAGCAGTTACTCGGGGGGGCTGTGGGATGAGCAGTTCTTC
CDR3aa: CASSYSGGLWDEQFF

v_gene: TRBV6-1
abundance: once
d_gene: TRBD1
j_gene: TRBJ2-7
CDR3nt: TGTGCCAGCAGTGAGGGACAGACACCCTACGAGCAGTACTTC
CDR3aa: CASSEGQTPYEQYF

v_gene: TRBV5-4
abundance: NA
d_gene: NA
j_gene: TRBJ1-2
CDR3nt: TGTGCCAGCAGCCTGACAGGCCTTAACTATGGCTACACCTTC
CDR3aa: CASSLTGLNYGYTF

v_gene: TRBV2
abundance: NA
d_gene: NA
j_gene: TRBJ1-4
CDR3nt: TGTGCCAGCATCGGCGGGGGTTTCGAAAAACTGTTTTTT
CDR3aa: CASIGGGFEKLFF

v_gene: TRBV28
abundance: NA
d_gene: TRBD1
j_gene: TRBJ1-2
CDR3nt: TGTGCCAGCAGTGATCAGGGGGCGGTGGCGGGCTACACCTTC
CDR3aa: CASSDQGAVAGYTF

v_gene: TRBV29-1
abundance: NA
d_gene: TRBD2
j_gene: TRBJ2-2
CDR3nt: TGCAGCGTCGCCGGGACTAGCGCGACAGGCACCGGGGAGCTGTTTTTT
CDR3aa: CSVAGTSATGTGELFF